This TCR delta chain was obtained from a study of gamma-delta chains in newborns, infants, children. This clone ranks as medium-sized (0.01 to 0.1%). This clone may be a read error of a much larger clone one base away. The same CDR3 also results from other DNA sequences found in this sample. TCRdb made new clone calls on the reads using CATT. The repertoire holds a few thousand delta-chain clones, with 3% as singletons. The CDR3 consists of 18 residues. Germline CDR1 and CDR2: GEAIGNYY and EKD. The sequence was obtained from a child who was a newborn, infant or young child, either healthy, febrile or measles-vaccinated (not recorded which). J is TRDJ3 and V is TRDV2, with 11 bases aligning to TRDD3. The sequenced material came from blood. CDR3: CACDVLGDSSWDTRQMFF. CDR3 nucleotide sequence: TGTGCCTGTGACGTACTGGGGGATAGCTCCTGGGACACCCGGCAGATGTTTTTC.